The 28 T cell receptor beta chains listed next were all sequenced from one sample in a study of blood T cell repertoires in COVID-19. The table came from immunoSEQ multiplex PCR; TCRdb's copy has only in-frame clones and leaves some out. Counted here are roughly 200,000 clones, roughly 73% occurring once; the ten biggest clones make up 2.8%. Sequencing was done on a sample of peripheral blood. Receptor source: a woman of 80 years or more with active or convalescent COVID-19.

The rearrangement uses TRBV10-1 and TRBJ2-1; no clear D. The V and J ends lost 6 bases and 0 bases respectively, with 9 bases between them. Germline V gene sequence: CDR1 WNHNN, CDR2 SYGVQD (reference sequence). The CDR3 consists of 14 residues. As DNA, the CDR3 is TGCGCCAGCAGCTCCTCGAGCTCCTACAATGAGCAGTTCTTC. Residues: CASSSSSSYNEQFF.

The chain carries TRBV9 and TRBJ2-6, with TRBD1 matching over 10 bases. Losses at the gene ends were 0 bases for V and 0 bases for J; bases not matched to a gene: 3. Germline V lookup: CDR1 SGDLS, CDR2 YYNGEE. The CDR3 spans 18 residues. CDR3 in DNA: TGTGCCAGCAGCGTAGGTGGGACAGGGGTCTCTGGGGCCAACGTCCTGACTTTC. Its translation is CASSVGGTGVSGANVLTF.

In its sample, this clone was seen a few times. This sequence joins TRBV2 and TRBJ2-5; TRBD1 is a possible D gene (5 bases). Per the germline V gene, CDR1 is SNHLY and CDR2 is FYNNEI. The CDR3 is 16 amino acids. V was shortened by 3 bases and J by 1 base, with 15 bases between the two germline ends. CDR3 region: CASSEQGLNIQETQYF. CDR3 nucleotide sequence: TGTGCCAGCAGTGAGCAGGGTCTGAACATCCAAGAGACCCAGTACTTC.

V is TRBV5-4 and J is TRBJ2-5, with 10 bases aligning to TRBD1. The CDR3 runs to 15 residues. The V segment lost 1 base and the J segment 5 bases; nucleotides outside the gene matches: 5. Germline V gene lookup returns CDR1 SGHNT and CDR2 YYREEE (reference sequence). CDR3: CASSLSRDRGETQYF. In DNA, the CDR3 is TGTGCCAGCAGCTTGAGCCGGGACAGGGGTGAGACCCAGTACTTC.

This chain joins TRBV3-1 (or the pseudogene TRBV3-2) and TRBJ1-5; D may be TRBD1 (6 bases). Germline assignment: CDR1 LGHDT and CDR2 YNNKEL (reference sequence). The CDR3 sequence is 15 residues long. The V gene lost 0 bases and the J gene lost 6 bases, with 12 bases spanning the gap. The DNA of the CDR3 is TGTGCCAGCAGCCAAGATTTAAGGGGGATTCAGCCCCAGCATTTT. Residues: CASSQDLRGIQPQHF.

This clone was seen a handful of times. The chain recombines TRBV7-9 with TRBJ1-2; D remains ambiguous. This CDR3 has 16 amino acids. Trimming removed 5 bases at V and 7 bases at J, with 23 bases between. The germline V gene encodes CDR1 SEHNR and CDR2 FQNEAQ (reference sequence). The CDR3 nucleotides read TGTGCCAGCAGCCCGGCCCATTGGCGGCTAAACGGTGGCTACACCTTC. Its translation: CASSPAHWRLNGGYTF. The complete variable domain, with remaining parts taken from reference TRBV7-9 and TRBJ1-2, reads DTGVSQNPRHKITKRGQNVTFRCDPISEHNRLYWYRQTLGQGPEFLTYFQNEAQLEKSRLLSDRFSAERPKGSFSTLEIQRTEQGDSAMYLCASSPAHWRLNGGYTFGSGTRLTVV.

The V call is TRBV7-8, the J call TRBJ2-7; D is undetermined. This CDR3 comprises 15 residues. V was pared by 5 bases and J by 2 bases, with 16 bases between. Germline lookup yields CDR1 SGHVS and CDR2 FQNEAQ. The chain's CDR3 is CASSPQRANTYEQYF. CDR3 sequence (DNA): TGTGCCAGCAGCCCCCAAAGAGCAAATACCTACGAGCAGTACTTC.

This clone was observed once. The chain joins TRBV5-1 to TRBJ1-1; no clear D gene. The ends were cut back, 0 bases at V and 2 bases at J, with 8 bases in the middle. The CDR3 extends over 14 amino acids. From germline, CDR1 is SGHRS and CDR2 YFSETQ. The CDR3 spells CASSLATPNTEAFF. As DNA, the CDR3 is TGCGCCAGCAGCTTGGCGACACCTAACACTGAAGCTTTCTTT. Combining the CDR3 with reference TRBV5-1 and TRBJ1-1 gives the whole variable domain KAGVTQTPRYLIKTRGQQVTLSCSPISGHRSVSWYQQTPGQGLQFLFEYFSETQRNKGNFPGRFSGRQFSNSRSEMNVSTLELGDSALYLCASSLATPNTEAFFGQGTRLTVV.

This clone was seen more than once but under ten times. Here the CDR3 DNA reads TGTGCCAGCAGCCAGACGAAATTACGGGGGAACACTGAAGCTTTCTTT. As protein: CASSQTKLRGNTEAFF. The rearrangement joins TRBV14 to TRBJ1-1, with D uncertain. The CDR3 contains 16 residues. CDR1 SGHDN and CDR2 FVKESK come from the germline V gene. Trimming took 3 bases from V and 1 from J, leaving 15 bases between them. Filled out from reference TRBV14 and TRBJ1-1, the complete variable domain reads EAGVTQFPSHSVIEKGQTVTLRCDPISGHDNLYWYRRVMGKEIKFLLHFVKESKQDESGMPNNRFLAERTGGTYSTLKVQPAELEDSGVYFCASSQTKLRGNTEAFFGQGTRLTVV.

The V gene is TRBV5-1, the J gene TRBJ1-6; D unclear. Germline V gene lookup returns CDR1 SGHRS and CDR2 YFSETQ. The CDR3 totals 14 residues. The V and J ends lost 0 bases and 10 bases respectively, with 11 bases between them. In DNA form, the CDR3 reads TGCGCCAGCAGCTTGGCGGGGTATGGATCACCCCTCCACTTT. This codes for CASSLAGYGSPLHF.

The chain couples TRBV5-1 to TRBJ2-7, with D unclear. Germline V lookup: CDR1 SGHRS, CDR2 YFSETQ. This CDR3 comprises 14 residues. V lost 0 bases, J lost 3 bases, and 10 bases lay in between. The CDR3: CASSLGASDYEQYF. The CDR3 nucleotides are TGCGCCAGCAGCTTGGGGGCTTCCGACTACGAGCAGTACTTC.

This clone was seen a handful of times. This chain connects TRBV3-1 (or the pseudogene TRBV3-2) to TRBJ1-1, with no clear D. This CDR3 is built from 12 residues. Germline V lookup: CDR1 LGHDT, CDR2 YNNKEL (reference sequence). V was cut by 0 bases and J by 11 bases, with 10 bases left in between. CDR3 nucleotides: TGTGCCAGCAGCCAAGATGGCGGGTTTGCTTTCTTT. Its translation: CASSQDGGFAFF.

V usage is TRBV2 and J usage is TRBJ2-7; 12 positions agree with TRBD2. Losses at the gene ends were 6 bases for V and 2 bases for J; bases not matched to a gene: 2. The germline gives CDR1 SNHLY, CDR2 FYNNEI. This CDR3 region has 14 residues. CDR3 in DNA: TGTGCCAGCAGACTAGCGGGGGGAACCTACGAGCAGTACTTC. Residues: CASRLAGGTYEQYF.

This clone appeared a few times. Other DNA sequences from this sample encode an identical CDR3 as well. The CDR3 DNA sequence: TGTGCCAGCAGCTTAGATCGGGGGGCCTACAATGAGCAGTTCTTC. It codes for CASSLDRGAYNEQFF. The chain combines TRBV7-2 with TRBJ2-1; the match to TRBD2 covers 7 bases. Germline trimming cut 1 base from V and 2 bases from J; bases unmatched to any gene: 2. Germline values: CDR1 SGHTA, CDR2 FQGNSA. The CDR3 length is 15 residues.

The CDR3: CASSERTSGTDTQYF. The CDR3, as DNA: TGTGCCAGCAGTGAAAGGACTAGCGGCACAGATACGCAGTATTTT. The rearrangement uses TRBV6-1 and TRBJ2-3; 9 bases are a match to TRBD2. Looked up from germline, CDR1 is MNHNS and CDR2 is SASEGT. Trimming cost V 2 bases and J 1 base; bases outside gene matches: 1. This CDR3 is built from 15 residues.

The V call is TRBV5-5, the J call TRBJ2-7; possible D gene TRBD1, 5 bases. Trimming removed 2 bases from V and 3 bases from J, with 12 bases in between. Germline CDR1 and CDR2: SGHKS and YYEKEE (reference sequence). CDR3 length: 14 amino acids. The CDR3 loop is CASSLLGRDYEQYF. The CDR3 DNA reads TGTGCCAGCAGCTTATTGGGGCGAGACTACGAGCAGTACTTC. Looking up the rest from reference TRBV5-5 and TRBJ2-7 gives the full variable domain: DAGVTQSPTHLIKTRGQQVTLRCSPISGHKSVSWYQQVLGQGPQFIFQYYEKEERGRGNFPDRFSARQFPNYSSELNVNALLLGDSALYLCASSLLGRDYEQYFGPGTRLTVT.

Here the CDR3 DNA reads TGTGCCACCAGTGATTTCAGGGATCCCTATGGCTACACCTTC. It is translated as CATSDFRDPYGYTF. The chain has TRBV24-1 and TRBJ1-2; TRBD1 is a possible D gene (5 bases). Between the trimmed V and J ends, which lost 1 base and 4 bases, there was a span of 9 bases. CDR1 KGHDR and CDR2 SFDVKD come from the germline V gene. The CDR3 covers 14 residues.

The J gene is TRBJ2-1, the V gene TRBV24-1; 10 bases map to TRBD1. Germline values: CDR1 KGHDR, CDR2 SFDVKD. The CDR3 has 16 residues. The junction had 5 bases not matched to a gene; V was cut back by 4 bases and J by 3 bases. CDR3 sequence reads: CATSDPGTGDYNEQFF. The CDR3 region has the DNA TGTGCCACCAGTGACCCCGGGACAGGGGACTACAATGAGCAGTTCTTC.

The V gene is TRBV19, the J gene TRBJ2-7; 9 positions match TRBD1. V trimming: 7 bases; J trimming: 0 bases; junction bases outside the gene matches: 7. Per the germline V gene, CDR1 is LNHDA and CDR2 is SQIVND (reference sequence). This CDR3 comprises 15 residues. The DNA for the CDR3 is TGTGCCAGTAAATACGGGACAGGGAGCTCCTACGAGCAGTACTTC. Translated, it gives CASKYGTGSSYEQYF.

The chain combines TRBV5-1 with TRBJ2-5; TRBD1 matches at 9 bases. Germline values: CDR1 SGHRS, CDR2 YFSETQ. The CDR3 sequence is 13 residues long. The J segment lost 4 bases and the V segment lost 4 bases, leaving 2 bases of the junction unmatched. The CDR3 nucleotides are TGCGCCAGCAGCAAGGGACAGGGAGAGACCCAGTACTTC. The encoded protein is CASSKGQGETQYF.

This clone showed up just once. The V call is TRBV12-5, the J call TRBJ2-3; D remains ambiguous. The CDR3 has 12 residues. Germline-derived CDR1 and CDR2 are LGHNT and FRNRAP. The ends were cut back, 4 bases at V and 8 bases at J, with 10 bases in the middle. This CDR3 reads CASGSEGGTQYF. The CDR3 DNA reads TGTGCTAGTGGTTCCGAAGGCGGTACGCAGTATTTT.

The chain couples TRBV18 to TRBJ2-1; D possibly corresponds to TRBD2 (6 bases). Deletions cut 6 bases from V and 0 bases from J, with 18 bases between. The CDR3 is made up of 17 amino acids. From germline, CDR1 is KGHSH and CDR2 LQKENI. As DNA, the CDR3 is TGTGCCAGCTCGCCAACTAGCCTACCTAACTCCTACAATGAGCAGTTCTTC. Translating gives CASSPTSLPNSYNEQFF.

This clone was counted a single time. The chain employs TRBV10-1 and TRBJ2-5, with D unclear. This CDR3 is 11 amino acids long. The V end lost 6 bases, the J end lost 3 bases, and 5 bases lay between the germline ends. Germline V CDR1 and CDR2: WNHNN, SYGVQD (reference sequence). CDR3 DNA: TGCGCCAGCAGCGCGGAAGAGACCCAGTACTTC. Encoded protein: CASSAEETQYF.

This clone showed up just once. The chain has TRBV3-1 (or the pseudogene TRBV3-2) and TRBJ2-5; 7 bases agree with TRBD1. Trimming removed 4 bases from V and 2 bases from J; junction bases left unmatched: 4. The CDR3 is 14 residues long. Germline CDR1 and CDR2: LGHDT and YNNKEL (reference sequence). CDR3 bases: TGTGCCAGCAGCCCGGGGACAGTACAAGAGACCCAGTACTTC. Translated, it gives CASSPGTVQETQYF.

The V gene is TRBV7-8, the J gene TRBJ1-6; weak D call: TRBD1 (5 bases). Trimming took 6 bases from V and 3 from J, leaving 18 bases between them. The CDR3 contains 17 residues. Germline-derived CDR1 and CDR2 are SGHVS and FQNEAQ. The CDR3 DNA reads as TGTGCCAGCAGTTTTAAGGGGAGGGTCGACTATAATTCACCCCTCCACTTT. It codes for CASSFKGRVDYNSPLHF.

CDR3 bases: TGTGCCAGCAGTTCCAAAGAGTCTGGAAACACCATATATTTT. Translated: CASSSKESGNTIYF. The V call is TRBV6-5, the J call TRBJ1-3, with unresolved D. The CDR3 covers 14 residues. In germline, CDR1 is MNHEY, CDR2 SVGAGI. V was shortened by 4 bases and J by 1 base, with 8 bases between the two germline ends.

For this clone: The junction does not match germline at one end; this may be a read error. The rearrangement links TRBV4-2 to TRBJ1-1; D remains unclear. The CDR3 totals 14 residues. Per the germline V gene, CDR1 is LGHNA and CDR2 is YNFKEQ. CDR3 DNA: TGTGCCAGCAGCCAAGAGTCAATCTTGACTGGAGCTTTCTTT. Translated, it gives CASSQESILTGAFF.

The chain employs TRBV6-1 and TRBJ1-2, with TRBD1 as a possible D gene (6 bases). The length of the CDR3 is 13 residues. V lost 6 bases and J lost 6, with 14 bases in between. Germline V gene lookup returns CDR1 MNHNS and CDR2 SASEGT. The CDR3 DNA reads as TGTGCCAGCAGAGATGACAGGCCTCATGGCTACACCTTC. This gives the protein CASRDDRPHGYTF.